This paragraph covers one T cell receptor beta chain sequence. What antigen it recognizes has not been identified. No much larger clonotype is one base removed from it; base qualities were not supplied. The data were taken from a study of blood T cell repertoires in COVID-19 (TCRdb year 2020). Background for the entire study: The collaborator samples originated in the United States, Italy and Spain and spanned the acute and convalescent phases of COVID-19. The prospective study material was composed of cDNA or gDNA derived from T cells, B-cell-depleted T cells, or PBMCs. The dataset comprised deeply sampled blood TCRbeta repertoires from subjects exposed to, actively infected with, or recovered from COVID-19. A freely available public database, intended as a resource for researchers studying the immune response to SARS-CoV-2, is where the repertoires were released. The samples were drawn from the first 160 participants of the ongoing ImmuneRACE study and from some 1,300 subjects provided by 6 global collaborators. A de-identified subject ID, COVID-19 status, age in years and sex were almost always included in the sample metadata. Where HLA class I and class II types were available, the types were taken from metadata supplied by the sample provider, not from assay-based typing. The study at large found these results: The amount of clinical and demographic metadata varied by source and participant and was provided uncurated.

Whole blood was collected in K2EDTA tubes by collaborating institutions according to the institutions' own protocols. Collaborator samples were shipped for TCRbeta analysis as frozen whole blood, isolated PBMCs, or DNA extracted from either sample type. Between the V and J ends, shortened by 10 bases and 3 bases respectively, the junction contains 15 bases. The germline V gene yields SNHLY for CDR1 and FYNNEI for CDR2. From the cysteine up to the phenylalanine, the CDR3 has a length of 13 residues. The entry retains the CDR3 DNA only, 39 bases that are in frame from base 1. The immunoSEQ Assay, a bias-controlled multiplex PCR, was used to amplify TCRbeta CDR3 regions from genomic DNA. Per the authors' processing: Within the assay, amplification of reference gene primers was used to estimate how many nucleated cells each sample contained. To quantify the absolute abundance of each unique TCRbeta CDR3 rearrangement, sequence reads were collapsed and filtered. For each sample, productive Simpson clonality was calculated as the square root of Simpson's diversity index over productive rearrangements. The immuneACCESS repertoire file appears here via TCRdb, limited to in-frame rearrangements. These files lack a portion of the clones; in checked studies, under half of the deficit traces to unresolved V genes, and the cause of the others is not known. Clonal size and the V and J genes are those of that table, whereas D and trimming came from the DNA. This sample gives tens of thousands of clones in total; 75% to 80% of them show up just once. Roughly 7.9% of the sample rests with the top ten.

This sequence uses TRBV2 and TRBJ1-2; a tentative D call is TRBD1 (6 bases match). The sample was peripheral blood. This receptor was identified in a man between 65 and 85 years old with active or convalescent COVID-19. The CDR3 here reads CANPQGFDYGYTF. The sequenced DNA: TGTGCCAACCCCCAGGGGTTCGACTATGGCTACACCTTC.